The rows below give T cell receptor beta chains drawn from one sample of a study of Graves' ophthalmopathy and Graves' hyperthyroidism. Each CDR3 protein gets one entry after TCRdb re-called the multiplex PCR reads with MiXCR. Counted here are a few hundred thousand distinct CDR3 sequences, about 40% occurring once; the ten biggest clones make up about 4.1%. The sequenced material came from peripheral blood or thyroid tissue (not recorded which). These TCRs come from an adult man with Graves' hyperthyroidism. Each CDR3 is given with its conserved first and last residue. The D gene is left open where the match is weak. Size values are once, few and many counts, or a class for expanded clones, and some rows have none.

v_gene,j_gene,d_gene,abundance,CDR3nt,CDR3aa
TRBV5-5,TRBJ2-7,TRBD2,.,TGTGCCAGCAGACGTATCGGGACTAGCGGGATCCACGAGCAGTACTTC,CASRRIGTSGIHEQYF
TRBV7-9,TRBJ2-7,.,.,TGTGCCTGGAGTGATGACCGAACCTACGAGCAGTACTTC,CAWSDDRTYEQYF
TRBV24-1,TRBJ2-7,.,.,TGTGCCACCAGTGATGCACAGGGTTACAATGAGCAGTACTTC,CATSDAQGYNEQYF
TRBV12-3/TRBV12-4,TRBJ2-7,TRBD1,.,TGTGCCAGCAGCGGACAGGGGGCCCAGTACTTC,CASSGQGAQYF
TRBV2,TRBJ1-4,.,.,TGTGCCAGCAGTACGGGACTAGCGGTCGGTGAAAAACTGTTTTTT,CASSTGLAVGEKLFF
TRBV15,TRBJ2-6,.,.,TGTGCCACCAGCAGCTCCGGTGGGGCCAACGTCCTGACTTTC,CATSSSGGANVLTF
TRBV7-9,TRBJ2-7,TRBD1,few,TGTGCCAGCAGCTTAACAAGGACAGGGGGCGGCGAGCAGTACTTC,CASSLTRTGGGEQYF
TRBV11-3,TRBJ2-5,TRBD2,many,TGTGCCAGCAGTCGACGACTAGCGGGAACCAAAGAGACCCAGTACTTC,CASSRRLAGTKETQYF
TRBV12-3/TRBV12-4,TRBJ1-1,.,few,TGTGCCAGCAGTTTTCTCTACGGGAACACTGAAGCTTTCTTT,CASSFLYGNTEAFF
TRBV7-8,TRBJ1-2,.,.,TGTGCCAGCAGCTTAGTTCCTGTCGGCTATGGCTACACCTTC,CASSLVPVGYGYTF
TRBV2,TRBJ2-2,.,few,TGTGCCAGCAGCGCTGGCCTCTACAATGAGCAGTTTTTT,CASSAGLYNEQFF
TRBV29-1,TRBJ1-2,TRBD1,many,TGCAGCGTTGAGACAGGGGGCGCGGGCTATGGCTACACCTTC,CSVETGGAGYGYTF
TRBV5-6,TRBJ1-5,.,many,TGTGCCAGCAGCTCCCTATTGGGGGGTCAGCCCCAGCATTTT,CASSSLLGGQPQHF
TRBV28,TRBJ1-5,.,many,TGTGCCAGCAGTCGGGACATTCAGCCCCAGCATTTT,CASSRDIQPQHF
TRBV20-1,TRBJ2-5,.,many,TGCAGTGCTAGAGTACTAGCCGGCGAGACCCAGTACTTC,CSARVLAGETQYF
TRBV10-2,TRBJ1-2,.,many,TGCGCCAGCAGTGAGGGATTTGGAAACTATGGCTACACCTTC,CASSEGFGNYGYTF
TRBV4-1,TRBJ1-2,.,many,TGCGCCAGCAGTCCCGTAGGGATGTCGGGTGGCTACACCTTC,CASSPVGMSGGYTF
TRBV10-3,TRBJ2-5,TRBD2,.,TGTGCCATTAGCGGGGGACTGATACAAGAGACCCAGTACTTC,CAISGGLIQETQYF
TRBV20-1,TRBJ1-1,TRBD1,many,TGCAGTGCACAGGGACAGACGAACACTGAAGCTTTCTTT,CSAQGQTNTEAFF
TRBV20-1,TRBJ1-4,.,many,TGCAGTGCTAGAGCCTCAGAAAAACTGTTTTTT,CSARASEKLFF
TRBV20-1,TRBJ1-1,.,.,TGCAGTGCTATTACGTCGGGGGGCATCAACACTGAAGCTTTCTTT,CSAITSGGINTEAFF
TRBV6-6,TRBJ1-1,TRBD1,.,TGTGCCAGCATCGGGACAGGGGGCACGGTTAGTGAAGCTTTCTTT,CASIGTGGTVSEAFF
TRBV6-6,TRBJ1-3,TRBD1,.,TGTGCCAGCAGTTACCCCGGGGGGCAGGGGGCTGGAAACACCATATATTTT,CASSYPGGQGAGNTIYF
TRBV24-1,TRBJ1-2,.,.,TGTGCCACCAGTGCTAGACAATCTAACTATGGCTACACCTTC,CATSARQSNYGYTF